Below, one TCR beta chain is given with its context. Its antigen is undetermined. Mismatch repair deficiency was confirmed in all patients, by PCR or immunohistochemistry. The sample comes from a study of PD-1 blockade in mismatch repair-deficient tumors. The data were produced by immunoSEQ multiplex PCR, yet TCRdb's version contains in-frame clones alone and is incomplete. The repertoire holds about 110,000 clones, with roughly 80% as singletons. Study-level points and caveats: Rapid post-treatment expansion, then contraction, generally preceding radiologic response, marked tumor-resident clones.

This clonotype originated in an adult with mismatch repair-deficient cancer. The specimen comprised peripheral blood, sampled approximately 14 months after starting pembrolizumab.

For the CDR3, the DNA is TGTGCCAGCAGTGCCCGCGGCCGCGGGGAGACCCAGTACTTC. Translated, it gives CASSARGRGETQYF. The chain recombines TRBV2 with TRBJ2-5; D might be TRBD2 (5 bases). V lost 4 bases and J 5 bases, leaving 14 bases between the germline ends. Germline values: CDR1 SNHLY, CDR2 FYNNEI. This CDR3 is 14 amino acids long.